These T cell receptor beta chains were read from a single sample in a study of T cell responses to AZD1222 COVID-19 vaccine. Produced via immunoSEQ multiplex PCR; TCRdb's table is partial and in-frame only. Altogether around 130,000 clones are present, approximately 91% being singletons, with the ten largest covering 1.5% to 2%. The starting material was peripheral blood, obtained 28 days after the second AZD1222 dose. These receptors were taken from an adult who received the AZD1222 COVID-19 vaccine. The CDR3 runs from the conserved cysteine through the conserved F or W. A D gene is named only where the DNA matches it firmly. Size is stated for part of the rows, as once, few or many counts, or as a class when the clone is expanded.

cdr3_aa: CASSTPPGGALNEQFF
cdr3_nt: TGTGCCAGCAGCACCCCCCCAGGGGGGGCTTTGAATGAGCAGTTCTTC
clone_size: -
j_call: TRBJ2-1
v_call: TRBV9
d_call: -

cdr3_aa: CASSPGVDYGYTF
cdr3_nt: TGTGCCAGCTCACCTGGGGTTGACTATGGCTACACCTTC
clone_size: -
j_call: TRBJ1-2
v_call: TRBV18
d_call: -

cdr3_aa: CASSESRTSGRNEQFF
cdr3_nt: TGTGCCAGCAGTGAAAGTAGGACTAGCGGGAGAAATGAGCAGTTCTTC
clone_size: -
j_call: TRBJ2-1
v_call: TRBV2
d_call: TRBD2

cdr3_aa: CASSVERFTDTQYF
cdr3_nt: TGTGCCAGCAGCGTAGAAAGATTCACAGATACGCAGTATTTT
clone_size: -
j_call: TRBJ2-3
v_call: TRBV9
d_call: -

cdr3_aa: CATQSGAGGHNQPQHF
cdr3_nt: TGTGCCACCCAGAGTGGAGCCGGGGGGCACAATCAGCCCCAGCATTTT
clone_size: -
j_call: TRBJ1-5
v_call: TRBV15
d_call: -

cdr3_aa: CASSPRDYNEKLFF
cdr3_nt: TGTGCCAGCTCACCACGGGATTATAATGAAAAACTGTTTTTT
clone_size: -
j_call: TRBJ1-4
v_call: TRBV18
d_call: -

cdr3_aa: CASSPSGQGGGNQPQHF
cdr3_nt: TGTGCCAGCTCACCCTCTGGACAGGGAGGTGGCAATCAGCCCCAGCATTTT
clone_size: -
j_call: TRBJ1-5
v_call: TRBV18
d_call: TRBD1

cdr3_aa: CASSPGWGGTEAFF
cdr3_nt: TGTGCCAGTAGCCCCGGTTGGGGGGGCACTGAAGCTTTCTTT
clone_size: -
j_call: TRBJ1-1
v_call: TRBV19
d_call: -

cdr3_aa: CASSVGPSILHYEQYF
cdr3_nt: TGTGCCAGCAGCGTCGGTCCCAGCATTCTTCACTACGAGCAGTACTTC
clone_size: -
j_call: TRBJ2-7
v_call: TRBV9
d_call: -

cdr3_aa: CASSTTGTGDFRGPQHF
cdr3_nt: TGTGCCAGCAGCACTACCGGGACAGGCGACTTTCGGGGGCCCCAGCATTTT
clone_size: few
j_call: TRBJ1-5
v_call: TRBV5-6
d_call: TRBD1

cdr3_aa: CATSDSSVEDTQYF
cdr3_nt: TGTGCCACCAGTGATTCATCGGTAGAGGATACGCAGTATTTT
clone_size: -
j_call: TRBJ2-3
v_call: TRBV24-1
d_call: -

cdr3_aa: CASSALGQGVMSEKLFF
cdr3_nt: TGTGCCAGCAGTGCCTTGGGACAGGGTGTAATGAGTGAAAAACTGTTTTTT
clone_size: -
j_call: TRBJ1-4
v_call: TRBV6-1
d_call: TRBD1

cdr3_aa: CALASGTDNSPLHF
cdr3_nt: TGTGCCCTGGCATCAGGGACAGATAATTCACCCCTCCACTTT
clone_size: -
j_call: TRBJ1-6
v_call: TRBV30
d_call: TRBD1

cdr3_aa: CASTQGLSGNTIYF
cdr3_nt: TGTGCCAGCACTCAGGGGTTATCTGGAAACACCATATATTTT
clone_size: -
j_call: TRBJ1-3
v_call: TRBV6-5
d_call: -

cdr3_aa: CASSRNYGYTF
cdr3_nt: TGTGCCAGCAGTCGGAACTATGGCTACACCTTC
clone_size: -
j_call: TRBJ1-2
v_call: TRBV12-3/TRBV12-4
d_call: -

cdr3_aa: CATRAGLSLTDTQYF
cdr3_nt: TGTGCCACCAGGGCGGGACTTTCTCTCACAGATACGCAGTATTTT
clone_size: -
j_call: TRBJ2-3
v_call: TRBV15
d_call: -

cdr3_aa: CASSYGEGYTF
cdr3_nt: TGTGCCAGCAGTTACGGTGAGGGCTACACCTTC
clone_size: -
j_call: TRBJ1-2
v_call: TRBV6-5
d_call: -

cdr3_aa: CAWGTGSRQPQHF
cdr3_nt: TGTGCCTGGGGAACAGGGAGTCGTCAGCCCCAGCATTTT
clone_size: -
j_call: TRBJ1-5
v_call: TRBV30
d_call: -

cdr3_aa: CASSHARTGAPQETQYF
cdr3_nt: TGTGCCAGCAGCCATGCAAGGACAGGGGCCCCCCAAGAGACCCAGTACTTC
clone_size: once
j_call: TRBJ2-5
v_call: TRBV5-8
d_call: TRBD1

cdr3_aa: CASSVEGAGYGGYTF
cdr3_nt: TGTGCCAGCAGCGTGGAGGGGGCGGGGTATGGTGGCTACACCTTC
clone_size: -
j_call: TRBJ1-2
v_call: TRBV9
d_call: TRBD1

cdr3_aa: CASSTQGLAYEQYF
cdr3_nt: TGTGCCAGCAGTACACAGGGGCTAGCGTACGAGCAGTACTTC
clone_size: -
j_call: TRBJ2-7
v_call: TRBV2
d_call: -

cdr3_aa: CSVERMEYTEAFF
cdr3_nt: TGCAGCGTTGAAAGGATGGAGTACACTGAAGCTTTCTTT
clone_size: -
j_call: TRBJ1-1
v_call: TRBV29-1
d_call: -

cdr3_aa: CASSPKGGSNMNTEAFF
cdr3_nt: TGTGCCAGCTCACCCAAGGGGGGGTCAAACATGAACACTGAAGCTTTCTTT
clone_size: -
j_call: TRBJ1-1
v_call: TRBV18
d_call: -

cdr3_aa: CASRFTGLHTGELFF
cdr3_nt: TGTGCCAGCAGATTCACGGGACTTCACACCGGGGAGCTGTTTTTT
clone_size: once
j_call: TRBJ2-2
v_call: TRBV6-5
d_call: -

cdr3_aa: CASGEPNYNEQFF
cdr3_nt: TGTGCCAGCGGCGAGCCCAACTACAATGAGCAGTTCTTC
clone_size: -
j_call: TRBJ2-1
v_call: TRBV7-3
d_call: -

cdr3_aa: CASSVDGGTNYGYTF
cdr3_nt: TGTGCCAGCAGCGTAGATGGAGGGACTAACTATGGCTACACCTTC
clone_size: -
j_call: TRBJ1-2
v_call: TRBV9
d_call: -

cdr3_aa: CASSPPNRGANTEAFF
cdr3_nt: TGTGCCAGCTCACCACCGAATCGGGGGGCGAACACTGAAGCTTTCTTT
clone_size: -
j_call: TRBJ1-1
v_call: TRBV18
d_call: -

cdr3_aa: CASRPGTGVRSYGYTF
cdr3_nt: TGTGCCAGCAGACCCGGAACAGGCGTTAGAAGCTATGGCTACACCTTC
clone_size: few
j_call: TRBJ1-2
v_call: TRBV5-4
d_call: -